Shown below are 17 T cell receptor beta chains from a single sample sequenced in a study of T cells in localized non-small cell lung cancer. Sequencing used immunoSEQ multiplex PCR; TCRdb keeps in-frame clones, though not all of them. The table has around 35,000 clones, around three quarters seen once; the top ten hold about 16%. Here the sequenced sample was peripheral blood, taken before any cancer treatment. These receptors originate from a male donor aged 60 or over with stage III squamous cell lung carcinoma.

The sample holds a few counts of this clone. This rearrangement joins TRBV6-1 to TRBJ1-1; 7 bases fit TRBD1. Germline loops: CDR1 MNHNS, CDR2 SASEGT. The CDR3 is 18 residues long. V dropped 4 bases and J dropped 1; count of bases not matched to a gene: 15. Written as DNA, the CDR3 is TGTGCCAGCAGTGTGGCCCTGGGGACAGAGGGAGCGAACACTGAAGCTTTCTTT. Its translation: CASSVALGTEGANTEAFF.

V usage is TRBV19 and J usage is TRBJ1-2, with D unresolved. V was shortened by 5 bases and J by 6 bases, with 10 bases between the two germline ends. Germline loops: CDR1 LNHDA, CDR2 SQIVND (reference sequence). The CDR3 extends over 12 amino acids. The CDR3 spells CASSSGSDGYTF. The CDR3 coding sequence is TGTGCCAGTAGTTCTGGGTCGGATGGCTACACCTTC. The entire variable domain, with the rest obtained from reference TRBV19 and TRBJ1-2, is as follows: DGGITQSPKYLFRKEGQNVTLSCEQNLNHDAMYWYRQDPGQGLRLIYYSQIVNDFQKGDIAEGYSVSREKKESFPLTVTSAQKNPTAFYLCASSSGSDGYTFGSGTRLTVV.

Only a few counts were recorded for this clone. The V and J genes are TRBV6-6 and TRBJ2-7; D may be TRBD1 (7 bases). Trimming removed 0 bases from V and 5 bases from J, with 17 bases in between. The CDR3 contains 16 residues. The germline CDR1 and CDR2 sequences are MNHNY and SVGAGI (reference sequence). The CDR3 region has the DNA TGTGCCAGCAGTTACTCGGGGGTCAGGGGGGACAACGAGCAGTACTTC. Translating gives CASSYSGVRGDNEQYF.

The chain employs TRBV5-5 and TRBJ1-2, with a tentative D call TRBD1 (6 bases). Trimming left V 4 bases short and J 5 bases short, with 21 bases between. Germline V gives CDR1 SGHKS, CDR2 YYEKEE (reference sequence). The CDR3 length is 16 residues. CDR3 region: CASSPEAGAATYGYTF. The CDR3 coding sequence is TGTGCCAGCAGCCCGGAGGCGGGGGCGGCCACTTATGGCTACACCTTC.

The chain employs TRBV6-5 and TRBJ1-4, with D unresolved. Trimming removed 2 bases at V and 4 bases at J, with 8 bases between. The length of the CDR3 is 14 residues. Germline V gene data show CDR1 as MNHEY and CDR2 as SVGAGI. The CDR3 protein is CASSYGADNEKLFF. The CDR3 bases are TGTGCCAGCAGTTACGGCGCCGATAATGAAAAACTGTTTTTT.

The rearrangement links TRBV7-2 to TRBJ1-5; D ambiguous. V was trimmed by 6 bases and J by 7 bases, leaving 19 bases between them. Per the germline V gene, CDR1 is SGHTA and CDR2 is FQGNSA. CDR3 length equals 15 residues. The CDR3 is CASRGPGLEEQPQHF. As DNA, the CDR3 is TGTGCCAGCAGAGGCCCCGGACTAGAGGAGCAGCCCCAGCATTTT.

The J gene is TRBJ2-7, the V gene TRBV9; 11 bases agree with TRBD2. Germline CDR1 reads SGDLS; CDR2 reads YYNGEE. The CDR3 is 17 residues long. V shed 1 base and J 3 bases; nucleotides not matched to a gene: 9. DNA of the CDR3: TGTGCCAGCAGCGTAAAGGGGGAGACTAGCGGGAACTACGAGCAGTACTTC. Translating it yields CASSVKGETSGNYEQYF.

The chain uses TRBV7-6 and TRBJ1-1, with unresolved D. This CDR3 spans 13 amino acids. Germline-derived CDR1 and CDR2 are SGHVS and FNYEAQ. V lost 5 bases to trimming and J lost 1 base, with 8 bases between them. The CDR3 DNA sequence: TGTGCCAGCAGCCCCCTGGGGAACACTGAAGCTTTCTTT. Encoded protein: CASSPLGNTEAFF.

The chain couples TRBV6-5 to TRBJ1-5; 8 positions match TRBD1. Per germline, CDR1 MNHEY and CDR2 SVGAGI. V trimming: 6 bases; J trimming: 6 bases; junction bases outside the gene matches: 7. The CDR3 spans 14 residues. The CDR3 loop reads CASRGGQGGQPQHF. CDR3 coding DNA: TGTGCCAGCAGGGGCGGACAGGGCGGTCAGCCCCAGCATTTT.

This chain uses TRBV15 with TRBJ2-3; D unresolved. Germline V gene data show CDR1 as LNHNV and CDR2 as YYDKDF (reference sequence). The CDR3 contains 11 residues. V lost 2 bases and J lost 3, with 0 bases in between. The chain's CDR3 is CATSRTDTQYF. The CDR3 DNA reads TGTGCCACCAGCAGAACAGATACGCAGTATTTT. Looking up the rest from reference TRBV15 and TRBJ2-3 gives the full variable domain: DAMVIQNPRYQVTQFGKPVTLSCSQTLNHNVMYWYQQKSSQAPKLLFHYYDKDFNNEADTPDNFQSRRPNTSFCFLDIRSPGLGDTAMYLCATSRTDTQYFGPGTRLTVL.

The rearrangement links TRBV2 to TRBJ2-7; D not resolved. This CDR3 has 12 amino acids. Germline loops: CDR1 SNHLY, CDR2 FYNNEI. Trimming took 8 bases from V and 5 from J, leaving 13 bases between them. In DNA form, the CDR3 reads TGTGCCAGCGAGTTTTGGATCCACGAGCAGTACTTC. It specifies CASEFWIHEQYF.

The chain recombines TRBV7-2 with TRBJ2-1, with D uncertain. Germline V CDR1 and CDR2: SGHTA, FQGNSA. The CDR3 has 14 amino acids. Trimming took 3 bases from V and 6 from J, leaving 12 bases between them. The CDR3 reads CASSFAHASNEQFF. The CDR3, as DNA: TGTGCCAGCAGCTTCGCCCACGCAAGCAATGAGCAGTTCTTC.

This clone showed up just once. This chain links TRBV5-1 with TRBJ1-3; D may be TRBD1 (6 bases). The CDR3 totals 17 residues. CDR1 SGHRS and CDR2 YFSETQ come from the germline V gene. V was trimmed by 0 bases and J by 0 bases, leaving 13 bases between them. CDR3 loop: CASSLVPGANSGNTIYF. CDR3 coding DNA: TGCGCCAGCAGCTTGGTTCCGGGGGCGAACTCTGGAAACACCATATATTTT.

The V and J genes are TRBV27 and TRBJ2-2; D is undetermined. The CDR3 has 16 residues. Germline V lookup: CDR1 MNHEY, CDR2 SMNVEV (reference sequence). With 6 bases removed from V and 0 bases from J, the gap between germline ends came to 14 bases. This chain's CDR3 is CASRPVLRANTGELFF. The CDR3 nucleotides read TGTGCCAGCAGACCAGTCCTTAGGGCGAACACCGGGGAGCTGTTTTTT.

J is TRBJ2-3 and V is TRBV7-6; D is uncertain. The CDR3 has 13 residues. The germline V and J ends were trimmed by 3 bases and 2 bases, with 6 bases remaining between them. The V gene's germline CDR1 is SGHVS and CDR2 FNYEAQ. In DNA, the CDR3 is TGTGCCAGCAGCTTGGTCCACACAGATACGCAGTATTTT. Translation: CASSLVHTDTQYF.

The chain combines TRBV30 with TRBJ1-1, with 9 bases matching TRBD1. V trimming: 7 bases; J trimming: 5 bases; junction bases outside the gene matches: 14. CDR3 length equals 15 residues. CDR1 is GTSNPN, CDR2 SVGIG, per germline (reference sequence). The CDR3 loop reads CASGGTGLRRTEAFF. CDR3 coding DNA: TGTGCCTCCGGTGGGACAGGGTTGAGGAGGACTGAAGCTTTCTTT.

This chain connects TRBV28 to TRBJ1-2; D call uncertain. The CDR3 has 15 residues. Germline V lookup: CDR1 MDHEN, CDR2 SYDVKM. V was shortened by 5 bases and J by 4 bases, with 17 bases between the two germline ends. The CDR3 protein is CASSPTGYSSYGYTF. CDR3 in DNA: TGTGCCAGCAGTCCCACGGGCTATTCTTCCTATGGCTACACCTTC.